The source of this T cell receptor beta chain is a study of T-cell memory formation after mild COVID-19. Turning to the study itself: Largely, the TCR clusters proved donor specific. Regarding the study as a whole: CD4+ contracting clones were found mainly in CM and EM, and CD8+ ones in EMRA. Clones contracting day 15 to 85 were balanced CD4/CD8; later expanders leaned CD4+.

Notes on this clonotype: Its antigen remains unidentified.

Using its own MiXCR run on the 5' RACE reads, TCRdb lists one record per CDR3 protein. The sample yields around 470,000 distinct CDR3 sequences, approximately 20% seen once. V lost 1 base and J lost 1, with 5 bases in between. CDR1 is LNHDA, CDR2 SQIVND, per germline (reference sequence). CDR3 length: 14 residues. Sequences were obtained from PBMCs or a T cell subset sorted from them (not recorded which). The receptor was isolated from an adult woman who had mild COVID-19 (a few samples of this study predate the infection). Cell type and time point are not known. The chain carries TRBV19 and TRBJ2-4, with D hard to call. CDR3 in DNA: TGTGCCAGTAGTATAGCCCTGGCCAAAAACATTCAGTACTTC. Translating it yields CASSIALAKNIQYF.